Detailed here is one T cell receptor beta chain. V shed 5 bases and J shed 5 bases, with 10 bases lying between them. Germline CDR1 SGHDN, CDR2 FVKESK. This CDR3 spans 13 amino acids. TCRdb keeps only in-frame clones here, not all; method: immunoSEQ multiplex PCR. In the table there are some 200,000 clones, around nine tenths of which are singletons. This entry comes from a study of blood T cell repertoires in COVID-19. The chain couples TRBV14 to TRBJ1-5; D remains unclear. The sequencing sample was made of peripheral blood. The sequence derives from a woman younger than 30 who had recovered from COVID-19. CDR3 DNA sequence: TGTGCCAGCAGCGCAGAGGGTTATCAGCCCCAGCATTTT. Encoded protein: CASSAEGYQPQHF.